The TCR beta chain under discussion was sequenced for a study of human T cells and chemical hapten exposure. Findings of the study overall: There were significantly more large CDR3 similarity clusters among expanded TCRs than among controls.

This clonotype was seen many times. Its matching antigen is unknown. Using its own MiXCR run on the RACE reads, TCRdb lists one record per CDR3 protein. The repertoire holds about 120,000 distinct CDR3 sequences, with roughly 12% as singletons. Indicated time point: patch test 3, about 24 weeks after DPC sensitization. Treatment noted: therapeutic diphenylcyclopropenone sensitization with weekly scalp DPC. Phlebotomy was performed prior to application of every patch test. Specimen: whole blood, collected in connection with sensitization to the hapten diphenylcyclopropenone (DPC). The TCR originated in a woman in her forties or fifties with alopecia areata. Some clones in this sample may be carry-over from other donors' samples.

CDR3 sequence: CASSLVGRMEANYGYTF. The CDR3 nucleotides are TGTGCCAGCAGCTTGGTCGGCAGGATGGAGGCTAACTATGGCTACACCTTC. The chain uses TRBV5-6 and TRBJ1-2; D not certain. The V end was cut by 0 bases, the J end by 0 bases, with 15 bases between. The CDR3 consists of 17 residues. Germline CDR1 reads SGHDT; CDR2 reads YYEEEE. Full variable domain (missing parts from reference TRBV5-6 and TRBJ1-2): DAGVTQSPTHLIKTRGQQVTLRCSPKSGHDTVSWYQQALGQGPQFIFQYYEEEERQRGNFPDRFSGHQFPNYSSELNVNALLLGDSALYLCASSLVGRMEANYGYTFGSGTRLTVV.